This is a list of T cell receptor beta chains from one sample in a study of blood T cell repertoires in COVID-19. Measured with immunoSEQ multiplex PCR; TCRdb has only the in-frame clones, and not every one. Here the sample spans about 280,000 clones, approximately 90% being singletons. Source material: PBMCs or T cells enriched from blood (not recorded which). The origin of the receptors is a man in his forties who had been exposed to COVID-19. Each CDR3 is given with its conserved first and last residue. The D gene is left open where the match is weak. Rows give clone size only sometimes, using once, few, many, or a class for an expanded clone.

j_call,clone_size,v_call,d_call,cdr3_aa,cdr3_nt
TRBJ1-2,.,TRBV14,.,CASSPSGNYGYTF,TGTGCCAGCAGCCCCTCAGGAAACTATGGCTACACCTTC
TRBJ2-7,.,TRBV15,.,CATSRAGSSYEQYF,TGTGCCACCAGCAGAGCTGGGAGCTCCTACGAGCAGTACTTC
TRBJ2-1,.,TRBV6-4,TRBD2,CASSGPGLAGVSEQFF,TGTGCCAGCAGTGGGCCGGGACTAGCGGGAGTGTCTGAGCAGTTCTTC
TRBJ2-7,.,TRBV27,TRBD1,CASSPSTGGIFYEQYF,TGTGCCAGCAGTCCCTCGACAGGGGGAATCTTCTACGAGCAGTACTTC
TRBJ1-4,once,TRBV11-3,.,CASSANRVQSNEKLFF,TGTGCCAGCAGCGCAAACAGGGTCCAAAGCAATGAAAAACTGTTTTTT
TRBJ1-4,.,TRBV7-9,.,CASSLVPYATNEKLFF,TGTGCCAGCAGCTTAGTCCCCTATGCAACTAATGAAAAACTGTTTTTT
TRBJ2-3,.,TRBV28,.,CASSFSVGSTDTQYF,TGTGCCAGCAGTTTCAGCGTCGGAAGCACAGATACGCAGTATTTT
TRBJ1-4,.,TRBV7-8,.,CASSLEAGANEKLFF,TGTGCCAGCAGCTTAGAAGCAGGGGCTAATGAAAAACTGTTTTTT
TRBJ1-1,.,TRBV5-1,.,CASSLDPVKTEAFF,TGCGCCAGCAGCTTGGATCCAGTAAAAACTGAAGCTTTCTTT
TRBJ2-3,once,TRBV7-9,.,CASSSPPRDKKPTDTQYF,TGTGCCAGCAGCTCCCCTCCCCGGGACAAAAAACCCACAGATACGCAGTATTTT